Each of the 20 T cell receptor beta chains below was sequenced from the same sample in a study of shared T cell receptors in the human thymus. Assay used: immunoSEQ multiplex PCR; TCRdb lists only in-frame clones, some missing. The data hold over 650,000 clones, with more than 70% observed a single time. The data also belong to a second study, concerning human thymus T cells.

Sample: thymocytes. These receptor sequences come from a boy younger than two with a congenital heart defect.

The J gene is TRBJ1-1, the V gene TRBV28; a weak D match, TRBD1 (5 bases). Trimming removed 6 bases from V and 1 base from J, with 21 bases in between. Germline CDR1 MDHEN, CDR2 SYDVKM. This CDR3 is built from 17 residues. The CDR3 nucleotides are TGTGCCAGCAGACGTAAAGGGGAGGGGATGGGGAACACTGAAGCTTTCTTT. It encodes CASRRKGEGMGNTEAFF.

Only one count was recorded for this clone. This chain connects TRBV29-1 to TRBJ2-7; possible D gene TRBD2, 5 bases. The CDR3 is 13 amino acids. Trimming shortened V by 4 bases and J by 2 bases, and 12 bases separated the two germline ends. Germline-derived CDR1 and CDR2 are SQVTM and ANQGSEA. The CDR3, as DNA: TGCAGCGTTGTGGCAGCGGAGGCCTACGAGCAGTACTTC. Translation gives CSVVAAEAYEQYF.

The chain joins TRBV7-9 to TRBJ2-5; tentative D call: TRBD1 (5 bases). Per the germline V gene, CDR1 is SEHNR and CDR2 is FQNEAQ (reference sequence). CDR3 length: 13 amino acids. Trimming stripped 5 bases from V and 2 bases from J, with 9 bases between. CDR3 coding DNA: TGTGCCAGCAGCATGGGGCCACAAGAGACCCAGTACTTC. Its translation is CASSMGPQETQYF.

V is TRBV19 and J is TRBJ2-7; no clear D gene. V was pared by 6 bases and J by 3 bases, with 18 bases between. CDR3 size: 15 residues. Germline values: CDR1 LNHDA, CDR2 SQIVND (reference sequence). In nucleotides, the CDR3 is TGTGCCAGTAGCCCGAGGCCCTTCCTTTTCTACGAGCAGTACTTC. This gives the protein CASSPRPFLFYEQYF.

The chain recombines TRBV28 with TRBJ1-1; D may be TRBD1 (6 bases). CDR3 length: 16 residues. Germline lookup yields CDR1 MDHEN and CDR2 SYDVKM. The V end was cut by 5 bases, the J end by 2 bases, with 18 bases between. The CDR3 region has the DNA TGTGCCAGCAGTCCCTTCATCTCCAGGGGAAACACTGAAGCTTTCTTT. The encoded protein is CASSPFISRGNTEAFF.

This chain uses TRBV6-6 with TRBJ1-5; D is possibly TRBD1 (6 bases). V was pared by 6 bases and J by 2 bases, with 14 bases between. The CDR3 totals 15 residues. Germline CDR1 is MNHNY and CDR2 is SVGAGI (reference sequence). CDR3 sequence: CASRSSQGGNQPQHF. The CDR3, as DNA: TGTGCCAGCAGGTCATCACAGGGTGGCAATCAGCCCCAGCATTTT.

The V gene is TRBV30, the J gene TRBJ1-4, with D possibly being TRBD1 (6 bases). Trimming stripped 0 bases from V and 8 bases from J, with 19 bases between. This CDR3 comprises 16 residues. Germline V CDR1 and CDR2: GTSNPN, SVGIG (reference sequence). The CDR3 spells CAWSVRDKANGEKLFF. The CDR3 region has the DNA TGTGCCTGGAGTGTACGGGACAAGGCGAATGGCGAAAAACTGTTTTTT.

The gene calls are TRBV5-6 and TRBJ2-7; perhaps TRBD2 as D (5 bases). Germline assignment: CDR1 SGHDT and CDR2 YYEEEE. This CDR3 is 16 amino acids long. The ends were cut back, 4 bases at V and 3 bases at J, with 20 bases in the middle. CDR3: CASSPGGRWFDYEQYF. In DNA form, the CDR3 reads TGTGCCAGCAGCCCTGGTGGGAGATGGTTTGACTACGAGCAGTACTTC.

The chain employs TRBV20-1 and TRBJ1-2; D not resolved. Germline CDR1 is DFQATT and CDR2 is SNEGSKA (reference sequence). The germline V and J ends were trimmed by 6 bases and 14 bases, with 10 bases remaining between them. This CDR3 has 8 residues. CDR3 DNA: TGCAGTGCGAGCAGGCCGACCTTC. As protein: CSASRPTF.

The chain couples TRBV9 to TRBJ2-7; 7 nucleotides agree with TRBD1. J lost 0 bases, V lost 1 base, and 7 bases had no gene match. CDR3 length: 16 residues. Germline V lookup: CDR1 SGDLS, CDR2 YYNGEE. Here the CDR3 reads CASSVTGTESSYEQYF. CDR3 DNA: TGTGCCAGCAGCGTAACCGGGACAGAGAGCTCCTACGAGCAGTACTTC.

The chain couples TRBV28 to TRBJ2-3, with a tentative D call TRBD2 (5 bases). The germline CDR1 and CDR2 sequences are MDHEN and SYDVKM. The V gene lost 5 bases and the J gene lost 0 bases, with 12 bases spanning the gap. The CDR3 is 15 residues long. The CDR3 DNA reads TGTGCCAGCAGTCCGCAGGAGCGGAGCACAGATACGCAGTATTTT. It is translated as CASSPQERSTDTQYF.

The V and J genes are TRBV6-5 and TRBJ1-3; a possible D gene is TRBD1 (5 bases). This CDR3 contains 15 residues. Germline CDR1 MNHEY, CDR2 SVGAGI. Trimming left V 8 bases short and J 4 bases short, with 18 bases between. CDR3 in amino acids: CASSPPGERGNTIYF. CDR3 DNA: TGTGCCAGCTCTCCCCCGGGGGAAAGAGGAAACACCATATATTTT.

This clone was found a few times. J is TRBJ1-2 and V is TRBV7-9; maybe TRBD1 (6 bases). With 4 bases removed from V and 6 bases from J, the gap between germline ends came to 9 bases. Germline V gene lookup returns CDR1 SEHNR and CDR2 FQNEAQ (reference sequence). This CDR3 has 12 residues. Here the CDR3 DNA reads TGTGCCAGCAGCTGGGACATTAATGGCTACACCTTC. Translation: CASSWDINGYTF.

This clone has more than one count but fewer than ten. V and J are TRBV5-4 and TRBJ2-1; the match to TRBD2 covers 13 bases. V was pared by 6 bases and J by 5 bases, with 8 bases of the junction left unmatched. Per the germline V gene, CDR1 is SGHNT and CDR2 is YYREEE (reference sequence). The CDR3 is 16 residues long. Here the CDR3 DNA reads TGTGCCAGCACCTTAGCCGGGACTAGCGGGAACAATGAGCAGTTCTTC. Its translation: CASTLAGTSGNNEQFF.

The chain is built from TRBV5-6 and TRBJ1-1; D is ambiguous. CDR1 is SGHDT and CDR2 is YYEEEE in the germline V gene. The CDR3 length is 13 residues. With 3 bases removed from V and 1 base from J, the gap between germline ends came to 7 bases. CDR3 nucleotides: TGTGCCAGCAGCTCCTCGGGGAACACTGAAGCTTTCTTT. This codes for CASSSSGNTEAFF.

This chain links TRBV9 with TRBJ1-2; 10 bases line up with TRBD1. Germline lookup yields CDR1 SGDLS and CDR2 YYNGEE. The CDR3 runs to 14 residues. Trimming removed 0 bases from V and 8 bases from J; junction bases left unmatched: 4. The CDR3: CASSVDGTGEGYTF. CDR3 DNA: TGTGCCAGCAGCGTAGATGGGACAGGGGAAGGCTACACCTTC.

The chain employs TRBV27 and TRBJ2-7; 7 bases agree with TRBD2. Trimming cost V 5 bases and J 3 bases; bases outside gene matches: 4. Per germline, CDR1 MNHEY and CDR2 SMNVEV (reference sequence). The CDR3 sequence is 13 residues long. In DNA, the CDR3 is TGTGCCAGCAGTCCCGGACTAGACTACGAGCAGTACTTC. Protein: CASSPGLDYEQYF.

This rearrangement joins TRBV5-1 to TRBJ2-5; D might be TRBD1 (5 bases). Germline values: CDR1 SGHRS, CDR2 YFSETQ. CDR3 size: 13 residues. The V end lost 2 bases, the J end lost 5 bases, and 10 bases lay between the germline ends. The CDR3 DNA sequence: TGCGCCAGCAGCTTCCAAGGGGTGGAGACCCAGTACTTC. Its protein is CASSFQGVETQYF.

This clone was found a few times. The J gene is TRBJ2-3, the V gene TRBV4-3; possible D gene TRBD2, 8 bases. The CDR3 runs 17 residues. CDR1 is LGHNA, CDR2 YSLEER, per germline. The V end lost 2 bases, the J end lost 3 bases, and 18 bases lay between the germline ends. The CDR3 is CASSQRTSPGGTDTQYF. CDR3 in DNA: TGCGCCAGCAGCCAACGGACTAGCCCAGGGGGTACAGATACGCAGTATTTT.

The genes are TRBV5-1 and TRBJ2-1, with D possibly being TRBD1 (5 bases). The germline V and J ends were trimmed by 4 bases and 8 bases, with 16 bases remaining between them. The germline V gene has CDR1 SGHRS and CDR2 YFSETQ. The CDR3 loop spans 14 amino acids. CDR3 region: CASSLAGLRDEQFF. The CDR3 DNA reads TGCGCCAGCAGCCTGGCTGGGCTCAGGGATGAGCAGTTCTTC.